One sample yielded the 32 T cell receptor beta chains listed below, sequenced in a study of cytomegalovirus exposure and HLA in healthy donors. PCR employed 60 Vbeta and 13 Jbeta primers. Produced via immunoSEQ multiplex PCR; TCRdb's table is partial and in-frame only. In all, the sample yields 65,000 to 80,000 clones. The sequencing sample was made of PBMCs. The source is a man aged 30 to 45 in good health and CMV-seronegative.

This sequence joins TRBV7-3 and TRBJ2-2; perhaps TRBD2 as D (6 bases). Germline V gene lookup returns CDR1 SGHTA and CDR2 FQGTGA. V lost 4 bases to trimming and J lost 0 bases, with 9 bases between them. The CDR3 length is 15 residues. The DNA of the CDR3 is TGTGCCAGCAGCTCGGGGGTAGCGAACACCGGGGAGCTGTTTTTT. Amino acid sequence: CASSSGVANTGELFF.

J is TRBJ2-1 and V is TRBV4-3; D remains ambiguous. CDR3 length: 18 amino acids. Trimming cost V 0 bases and J 0 bases, with 15 bases left between them. Germline loops: CDR1 LGHNA, CDR2 YSLEER. The CDR3 DNA is TGCGCCAGCAGCCAAGATCTTTTTAGTCTCGGCTCCTACAATGAGCAGTTCTTC. As protein: CASSQDLFSLGSYNEQFF.

The V call is TRBV5-6, the J call TRBJ1-3; 10 bases are a match to TRBD1. The CDR3 consists of 15 residues. V trimming: 2 bases; J trimming: 2 bases; junction bases outside the gene matches: 1. The germline gives CDR1 SGHDT, CDR2 YYEEEE. The CDR3: CASSFGTGAGNTIYF. The CDR3 DNA reads as TGTGCCAGCAGCTTCGGGACAGGGGCTGGAAACACCATATATTTT.

V usage is TRBV5-1 and J usage is TRBJ2-7, with 7 bases fitting TRBD1. This CDR3 spans 13 amino acids. CDR1 and CDR2 from the germline V gene are SGHRS and YFSETQ. V trimming: 1 base; J trimming: 3 bases; junction bases outside the gene matches: 1. In nucleotides, the CDR3 is TGCGCCAGCAGCTTGTACAGGGGCTACGAGCAGTACTTC. Its protein is CASSLYRGYEQYF. The complete variable domain, with remaining parts taken from reference TRBV5-1 and TRBJ2-7, reads KAGVTQTPRYLIKTRGQQVTLSCSPISGHRSVSWYQQTPGQGLQFLFEYFSETQRNKGNFPGRFSGRQFSNSRSEMNVSTLELGDSALYLCASSLYRGYEQYFGPGTRLTVT.

The rearrangement joins TRBV9 to TRBJ2-7; a weak D match, TRBD2 (6 bases). The CDR3 is 16 residues long. Germline-derived CDR1 and CDR2 are SGDLS and YYNGEE. Trimming cost V 0 bases and J 2 bases, with 15 bases left between them. The CDR3 sequence: CASSVAPGGPPYEQYF. The CDR3 DNA reads as TGTGCCAGCAGCGTAGCCCCAGGAGGGCCCCCCTACGAGCAGTACTTC.

The V call is TRBV5-5, the J call TRBJ2-7; perhaps TRBD1 as D (6 bases). CDR1 and CDR2 from the germline V gene are SGHKS and YYEKEE (reference sequence). The ends were cut back, 4 bases at V and 0 bases at J, with 11 bases in the middle. The CDR3 spans 14 residues. DNA of the CDR3: TGTGCCAGCAGCGGCCAGGGGAGCTCCTACGAGCAGTACTTC. Its translation is CASSGQGSSYEQYF.

The chain employs TRBV7-3 and TRBJ2-5; weak D call: TRBD2 (6 bases). Judging by the DNA end, TRBJ2-7 fits better; the J call may be wrong. Germline V gives CDR1 SGHTA, CDR2 FQGTGA. This CDR3 is 15 amino acids long. The CDR3 loop reads CASSLIAGSSYEQYF. The CDR3 DNA reads as TGTGCCAGCAGCTTAATCGCGGGGAGCTCCTACGAGCAGTACTTC.

This chain links TRBV19 with TRBJ1-1; D unclear. Germline loops: CDR1 LNHDA, CDR2 SQIVND (reference sequence). The CDR3 totals 17 residues. Trimming cost V 2 bases and J 5 bases, with 21 bases left between them. CDR3 loop: CASSIRWPRGRETEAFF. DNA of the CDR3: TGTGCCAGTAGTATACGGTGGCCTCGAGGCAGAGAAACTGAAGCTTTCTTT.

V and J are TRBV19 and TRBJ2-7; 8 bases line up with TRBD1. V lost 3 bases to trimming and J lost 0 bases; unmatched junction nucleotides: 7. CDR1 is LNHDA and CDR2 is SQIVND in the germline V gene (reference sequence). This CDR3 has 16 residues. The CDR3 is CASSITGGSSSYEQYF. DNA of the CDR3: TGTGCCAGTAGTATTACAGGGGGATCAAGCTCCTACGAGCAGTACTTC.

Here the CDR3 reads CASKGGNTIYF. In nucleotides, the CDR3 is TGTGCCAGCAAGGGGGGAAACACCATATATTTT. The J gene is TRBJ1-3, the V gene TRBV28, with D perhaps matching TRBD1 (5 bases). V lost 7 bases to trimming and J lost 4 bases, with 5 bases between them. CDR3 size: 11 residues. CDR1 MDHEN and CDR2 SYDVKM come from the germline V gene.

The rearrangement links TRBV10-1 to TRBJ2-7, with D perhaps matching TRBD2 (6 bases). This CDR3 spans 15 amino acids. V lost 4 bases and J 3 bases, leaving 16 bases between the germline ends. From germline, CDR1 is WNHNN and CDR2 SYGVQD (reference sequence). Here the CDR3 DNA reads TGCGCCAGCAGTGCAAACCGGGACTCCTACTACGAGCAGTACTTC. Its translation: CASSANRDSYYEQYF.

This chain links TRBV7-3 with TRBJ1-2; 8 bases are shared with TRBD1. Germline CDR1 is SGHTA and CDR2 is FQGTGA. This CDR3 has 13 residues. V lost 1 base to trimming and J lost 7 bases; unmatched junction nucleotides: 2. The CDR3 DNA reads TGTGCCAGCAGCTTAATGCAGGGGGCTGGCTACACCTTC. This codes for CASSLMQGAGYTF.

CDR3 protein: CSVEGGSSGAPDTQYF. CDR3 sequence (DNA): TGCAGCGTTGAAGGGGGGTCTAGCGGGGCCCCAGATACGCAGTATTTT. This sequence joins TRBV29-1 and TRBJ2-3; 9 bases align to TRBD2. CDR1 and CDR2 (germline): SQVTM, ANQGSEA. V shed 1 base, J shed 4 bases, and the junction held 9 bases outside the gene matches. The length of the CDR3 is 16 residues.

The CDR3 DNA is TGTGCCAGCAGCATCCGGGACAGGGGACCCTACGAGCAGTACTTC. It is translated as CASSIRDRGPYEQYF. V is TRBV2 and J is TRBJ2-7; 10 bases are a match to TRBD1. The CDR3 sequence is 15 residues long. The germline V gene encodes CDR1 SNHLY and CDR2 FYNNEI. The trim removed 6 bases at V and 2 bases at J, leaving 7 bases unmatched.

The chain couples TRBV6-1 to TRBJ2-5, with 8 bases fitting TRBD2. Germline CDR1 reads MNHNS; CDR2 reads SASEGT. Trimming removed 3 bases from V and 4 bases from J; junction bases left unmatched: 10. The CDR3 has 16 amino acids. CDR3 bases: TGTGCCAGCAGTGACATTCCCCCGGGGGGGGGAGAGACCCAGTACTTC. It translates to CASSDIPPGGGETQYF.

V and J are TRBV4-2 and TRBJ2-7; D gene unclear. The CDR3 spans 13 residues. V was trimmed by 4 bases and J by 0 bases, leaving 7 bases between them. The germline V gene encodes CDR1 LGHNA and CDR2 YNFKEQ. CDR3 in amino acids: CASSPPDSYEQYF. CDR3 in DNA: TGTGCCAGCAGCCCGCCAGACTCCTACGAGCAGTACTTC.

The chain combines TRBV18 with TRBJ1-2, with D possibly being TRBD1 (6 bases). This CDR3 has 14 residues. The V end was cut by 5 bases, the J end by 5 bases, with 15 bases between. Germline CDR1 reads KGHSH; CDR2 reads LQKENI. CDR3 in amino acids: CASSDGGPGYGYTF. The CDR3 DNA reads as TGTGCCAGCTCAGACGGGGGGCCAGGGTATGGCTACACCTTC.

This chain joins TRBV6-1 and TRBJ1-4; D is undetermined. V lost 3 bases, J lost 5 bases, and 22 bases lay in between. Germline loops: CDR1 MNHNS, CDR2 SASEGT. The CDR3 is 18 amino acids. CDR3 DNA: TGTGCCAGCAGTGACTGTCCAAGTCTCCTAGTCGACAATGAAAAACTGTTTTTT. Residues: CASSDCPSLLVDNEKLFF.

This chain joins TRBV6-5 and TRBJ2-1; TRBD2 agrees at 13 bases. The CDR3 covers 15 residues. Germline V gene lookup returns CDR1 MNHEY and CDR2 SVGAGI. Losses at the gene ends were 6 bases for V and 3 bases for J; bases not matched to a gene: 2. The CDR3 DNA reads TGTGCCAGCAGCGGACTAGCGGGGGACTACAATGAGCAGTTCTTC. Translation gives CASSGLAGDYNEQFF.

The J gene is TRBJ2-1, the V gene TRBV9; 8 bases agree with TRBD2. V lost 0 bases to trimming and J lost 7 bases; unmatched junction nucleotides: 6. CDR3 length: 15 residues. From germline, CDR1 is SGDLS and CDR2 YYNGEE. In DNA, the CDR3 is TGTGCCAGCAGCGTAGATGTGGGACTAGATAATGAGCAGTTCTTC. Protein product: CASSVDVGLDNEQFF.

The chain has TRBV7-3 and TRBJ1-2; maybe TRBD1 (6 bases). This CDR3 spans 13 amino acids. V was trimmed by 3 bases and J by 8 bases, leaving 13 bases between them. CDR1 SGHTA and CDR2 FQGTGA come from the germline V gene. CDR3 protein: CASSFPGQRGYTF. The DNA for the CDR3 is TGTGCCAGCAGCTTCCCGGGACAAAGAGGCTACACCTTC. Supplemented by reference TRBV7-3 and TRBJ1-2, the full variable domain reads GAGVSQTPSNKVTEKGKYVELRCDPISGHTALYWYRQSLGQGPEFLIYFQGTGAADDSGLPNDRFFAVRPEGSVSTLKIQRTERGDSAVYLCASSFPGQRGYTFGSGTRLTVV.

This chain connects TRBV27 to TRBJ2-7; D gene ambiguous. Germline V gives CDR1 MNHEY, CDR2 SMNVEV (reference sequence). Trimming took 2 bases from V and 7 from J, leaving 15 bases between them. The CDR3 sequence is 14 residues long. The CDR3 loop reads CASSLVPLGAEQYF. The CDR3 nucleotides read TGTGCCAGCAGTTTAGTTCCCCTTGGAGCGGAGCAGTACTTC.

The CDR3 sequence is CASSRQGSSYEQYF. The DNA of the CDR3 is TGTGCCAGTAGTAGGCAGGGATCGTCCTACGAGCAGTACTTC. This sequence joins TRBV19 and TRBJ2-5; D may be TRBD1 (5 bases). The J call may be faulty, since TRBJ2-7 better matches the DNA end. The germline gives CDR1 LNHDA, CDR2 SQIVND (reference sequence). The CDR3 runs to 14 residues.

The genes are TRBV7-9 and TRBJ2-7, with D possibly matching TRBD2 (6 bases). The CDR3 covers 14 residues. The germline gives CDR1 SEHNR, CDR2 FQNEAQ (reference sequence). The ends were cut back, 1 base at V and 2 bases at J, with 9 bases in the middle. The chain's CDR3 is CASSLGDFTYEQYF. As DNA, the CDR3 is TGTGCCAGCAGCTTAGGGGACTTTACCTACGAGCAGTACTTC.

The V call is TRBV29-1, the J call TRBJ2-7, with 8 positions matching TRBD2. Germline V CDR1 and CDR2: SQVTM, ANQGSEA. J lost 6 bases, V lost 5 bases, and 6 bases had no gene match. The CDR3 covers 12 residues. The CDR3 DNA reads as TGCAGCGTTCCCGGGACTAGTGGCGAGCAGTACTTC. Translating gives CSVPGTSGEQYF.

This sequence joins TRBV7-8 and TRBJ2-7; 11 bases are a match to TRBD2. The junction had 7 bases not matched to a gene; V was cut back by 0 bases and J by 0 bases. The CDR3 runs 18 residues. The V gene's germline CDR1 is SGHVS and CDR2 FQNEAQ. CDR3: CASSLAWLAGGISYEQYF. In DNA form, the CDR3 reads TGTGCCAGCAGCTTAGCGTGGCTAGCGGGGGGCATCTCCTACGAGCAGTACTTC.

This sequence joins TRBV18 and TRBJ2-1; TRBD1 is a possible D gene (5 bases). The CDR3 sequence is 13 residues long. Trimming stripped 3 bases from V and 4 bases from J, with 7 bases between. Germline CDR1 KGHSH, CDR2 LQKENI. CDR3: CASSPDNYNEQFF. The DNA of the CDR3 is TGTGCCAGCTCACCGGACAATTACAATGAGCAGTTCTTC.

The chain employs TRBV2 and TRBJ1-6, with 8 bases lining up with TRBD1. Germline lookup yields CDR1 SNHLY and CDR2 FYNNEI. The CDR3 totals 13 residues. Trimming at V came to 7 bases and at J to 11 bases, leaving 7 bases not matched to a gene. CDR3 protein: CASKRTGLTPLHF. The CDR3 DNA sequence: TGTGCCAGCAAAAGGACAGGGTTGACACCCCTCCACTTT.

The chain links TRBV7-9 to TRBJ1-6; no definite D call. The germline V gene has CDR1 SEHNR and CDR2 FQNEAQ (reference sequence). Trimming cost V 5 bases and J 14 bases, with 22 bases left between them. The CDR3 contains 15 residues. The CDR3 protein is CASSPSGSGPSTLHF. CDR3 nucleotide sequence: TGTGCCAGCAGCCCGTCCGGGAGTGGGCCCTCCACCCTCCACTTT.

This sequence joins TRBV18 and TRBJ1-3, with a weak D call TRBD1 (5 bases). Germline CDR1 KGHSH, CDR2 LQKENI. This CDR3 comprises 16 residues. Trimming took 3 bases from V and 9 from J, leaving 21 bases between them. In DNA, the CDR3 is TGTGCCAGCTCACCCCCAGGGACGGCTCGGGAGGTCACCATATATTTT. This encodes CASSPPGTAREVTIYF.

The chain joins TRBV5-1 to TRBJ1-4, with 7 bases fitting TRBD1. CDR1 SGHRS and CDR2 YFSETQ come from the germline V gene. This CDR3 is built from 13 residues. With V trimmed by 5 bases and J by 8 bases, 6 bases remained unmatched. In DNA form, the CDR3 reads TGCGCCAGCAGGACAGGGTTCGGCGAAAAACTGTTTTTT. Amino acids: CASRTGFGEKLFF.

The chain carries TRBV7-6 and TRBJ2-7; 9 bases map to TRBD1. The ends lost 5 bases at V and 3 bases at J; junction bases unmatched: 11. The germline V gene encodes CDR1 SGHVS and CDR2 FNYEAQ. This CDR3 region has 16 residues. The chain's CDR3 is CASSGIRGQGLYEQYF. CDR3 DNA sequence: TGTGCCAGCAGCGGAATCAGGGGACAGGGTCTCTACGAGCAGTACTTC.